This TCR beta chain was documented in a study of Ad26.COV2.S vaccination and SARS-CoV-2 variants. Overall study context: Intramuscular Ad26.COV2.S doses were given once or twice, 56 days apart.

The protocol was immunoSEQ multiplex PCR, while the TCRdb copy is restricted to in-frame clones and leaves out a portion. The sample has around 450,000 clones; roughly 87% are singletons. Whole-study findings and limits: It was vaccine recipients, not placebo recipients, who had the higher spike-specific TCR breadth.

Treatment denoted: 15 to 20 received Ad26.COV2.S at low or high dose, single or two shots; five or six received placebo; per-sample allocation not given. On day 63 after the first injection, vaccine and placebo recipients gave samples. Built on an Ad26 vector, the vaccine expressed Wuhan-strain SARS-CoV-2 spike. In regard to this clone: The antigen remains unidentified.

The CDR3 length is 15 residues. V was clipped by 9 bases and J by 8 bases; unmatched bases: 16. The germline CDR1 and CDR2 sequences are LNHNV and YYDKDF (reference sequence). The TCR originated in a person between 18 and 65 years old who received the Ad26.COV2.S COVID-19 vaccine or a placebo. The rearrangement uses TRBV15 and TRBJ2-1, with 7 bases fitting TRBD2. Sequences were derived from peripheral blood, sampled in a trial of Ad26.COV2.S vaccine versus placebo. CDR3 DNA: TGTGCCACGGAAGAGGTATGGGAGGGCCAGGATGAGCAGTTCTTC. This codes for CATEEVWEGQDEQFF. The entire variable domain, with the rest obtained from reference TRBV15 and TRBJ2-1, is as follows: DAMVIQNPRYQVTQFGKPVTLSCSQTLNHNVMYWYQQKSSQAPKLLFHYYDKDFNNEADTPDNFQSRRPNTSFCFLDIRSPGLGDTAMYLCATEEVWEGQDEQFFGPGTRLTVL.